This T cell receptor beta chain was sequenced in a study of blood T cells in healthy people across ages (dated by TCRdb to about 2015). For the wider study: In model experiments, template switching captured about one uniquely barcoded TCR beta cDNA molecule for every two T cells. The study measured age-related changes in TCR beta repertoire diversity using deep sequencing normalized with unique cDNA molecular identifiers. Donors were grouped into four age groups: young (average roughly 15 years), middle-aged (39), aged (approximately 67) and long-lived (approximately 82). To avoid experimental bias, donors of different ages were distributed randomly across sequencing lanes. Using the same blood draw, the study looked at two additional independent replicas of 1 million unique cDNA reads for two donors, one aged 18 to 30 and the other aged 80 or older. Study-wide conclusions, independent of this receptor: A strong correlation was found between observed TCR beta diversity and the percentage of naive T cells measured by flow cytometry. Conclusive comparison of naive and antigen-experienced compartments was prevented by the profiling of bulk unsorted PBMCs. Observed TCR beta diversity per million T cells fell roughly linearly with age, and a significant reduction was already apparent by age around 39. The long-lived group showed more naive CD4+ T cells, fewer expanded clones and increased TCR diversity than the aged group, suggesting age selection. Because donor CMV infection status was unknown, age-related changes in expanded clonotypes were potentially confounded. Estimates of total diversity from one million sequenced T cells were regarded as lower bounds and underestimates.

Points on this clonotype: Its antigen remains undetermined. Base qualities were left out, and no much larger clone turns up one base away.

The 35 to 40 donors, aged about 6 to 100 years, were systemically healthy Caucasian individuals from Russia. Each donor gave ten milliliters of peripheral blood, drawn into EDTA-treated Vacutainer tubes. PBMCs were isolated by Ficoll-Paque density-gradient centrifugation, with at least 6 million obtained per sample. Total RNA, at least 6 micrograms per sample, was extracted from PBMCs with Trizol reagent. For every donor, an aliquot of PBMCs went through flow cytometry to measure the percentages of naive CD45RAhigh/CD27high T cells. The protocol used for the library was 5' RACE. Sequencer: Illumina HiSeq 2500. The second PCR ran for about 6 to 11 cycles and used a J-beta primer mix along with a sample-barcoded 5' primer. Each TCR beta cDNA molecule received a unique molecular identifier from a template-switch 5' adaptor carrying 12 random nucleotides. Each sample yielded at least 2.5 million CDR3-containing paired-end reads. First-strand cDNA synthesis was performed from all RNA using the Mint cDNA synthesis kit, with priming by a TRBC-specific oligonucleotide. After uracil-DNA glycosylase treatment, a first 18-cycle PCR used universal primers M1SS and BC2_uni_R on all cDNA. On the authors' methods: Each sample was normalized by randomly selecting 1 million high-quality reads, each carrying a distinct molecular identifier. Instead of being binned into consensus sequences, reads with shared molecular identifiers were discarded. MiTCR, run with a Q25 quality threshold and the strictest error-elimination algorithm, handled CDR3 identification, clonotype clustering and error correction. A nonparametric unseen species model with Euler transformation was used to estimate a lower bound on total TCR beta diversity. In TCRdb, the public reads were trimmed at Q25 with fastp and aligned with MiXCR, with productive beta chains retained. Each entry merges the rows of one CDR3 protein and shows their most common DNA and genes. The authors' filters were not applied to this entry. The sample yields around 1,700,000 distinct CDR3 sequences; approximately 30% were counted once. 6.5% to 8.5% of the sample rests with the top ten.

Germline trimming amounts to 5 bases on V and 0 bases on J, with 6 as the count of junction bases outside the gene matches. Taken from the germline V gene, the CDR1 and CDR2 loops are SGHTA and FQGNSA. Its CDR3 holds 18 amino acids, cysteine through phenylalanine. Only the CDR3 portion is preserved as DNA: 54 bases, with reading frame beginning at the first base. Recombination linked TRBV7-2 to TRBJ2-4; TRBD2 lines up with 14 middle nucleotides. Sequencing was carried out using blood. The TCR sequence derives from a woman aged 25 to 39 in good health. The nucleotide sequence reads as follows: TGTGCCAGCAGCCCTGGGACTAGCGGGGGTCTAGCCAAAAACATTCAGTACTTC. This encodes CASSPGTSGGLAKNIQYF.